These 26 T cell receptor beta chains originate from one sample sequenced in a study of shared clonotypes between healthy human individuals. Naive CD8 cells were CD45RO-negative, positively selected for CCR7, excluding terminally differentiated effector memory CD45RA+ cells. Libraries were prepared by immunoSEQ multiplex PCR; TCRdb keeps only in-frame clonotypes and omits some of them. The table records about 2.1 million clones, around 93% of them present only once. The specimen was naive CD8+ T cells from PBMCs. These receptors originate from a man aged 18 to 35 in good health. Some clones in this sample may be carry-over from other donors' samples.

DNA for the CDR3: TGTGCCAGCAGCGGTAACAGGGTTGGTAGCACTGAAGCTTTCTTT. This gives the protein CASSGNRVGSTEAFF. V and J are TRBV9 and TRBJ1-1, with a possible D match to TRBD1 (6 bases). Trimming cost V 3 bases and J 4 bases, with 16 bases left between them. CDR1 is SGDLS and CDR2 is YYNGEE in the germline V gene. The CDR3 sequence is 15 residues long.

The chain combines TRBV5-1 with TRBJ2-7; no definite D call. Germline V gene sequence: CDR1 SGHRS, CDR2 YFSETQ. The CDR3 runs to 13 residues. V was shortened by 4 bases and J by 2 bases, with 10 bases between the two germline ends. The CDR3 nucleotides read TGCGCCAGCAGCGGTGACTGGCCCTACGAGCAGTACTTC. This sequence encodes CASSGDWPYEQYF.

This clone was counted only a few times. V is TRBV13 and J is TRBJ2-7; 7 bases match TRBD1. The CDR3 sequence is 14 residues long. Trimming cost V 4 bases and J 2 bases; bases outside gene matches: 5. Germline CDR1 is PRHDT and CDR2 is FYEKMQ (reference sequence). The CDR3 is CASSSRDRAYEQYF. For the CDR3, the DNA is TGTGCCAGCAGCTCCCGGGACAGAGCCTACGAGCAGTACTTC. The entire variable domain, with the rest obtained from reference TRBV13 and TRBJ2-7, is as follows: AAGVIQSPRHLIKEKRETATLKCYPIPRHDTVYWYQQGPGQDPQFLISFYEKMQSDKGSIPDRFSAQQFSDYHSELNMSSLELGDSALYFCASSSRDRAYEQYFGPGTRLTVT.

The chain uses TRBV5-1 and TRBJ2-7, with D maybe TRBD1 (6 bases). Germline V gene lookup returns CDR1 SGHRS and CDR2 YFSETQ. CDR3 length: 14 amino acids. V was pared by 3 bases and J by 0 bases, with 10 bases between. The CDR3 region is CASSSRDNSYEQYF. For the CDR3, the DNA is TGCGCCAGCAGCTCCCGGGACAACTCCTACGAGCAGTACTTC.

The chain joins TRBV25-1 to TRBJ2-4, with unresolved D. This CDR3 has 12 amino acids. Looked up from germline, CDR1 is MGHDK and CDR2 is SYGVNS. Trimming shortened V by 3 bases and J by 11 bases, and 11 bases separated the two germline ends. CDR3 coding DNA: TGTGCCAGCAGTGACCCCTCGAGGCTTCAGTACTTC. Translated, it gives CASSDPSRLQYF.

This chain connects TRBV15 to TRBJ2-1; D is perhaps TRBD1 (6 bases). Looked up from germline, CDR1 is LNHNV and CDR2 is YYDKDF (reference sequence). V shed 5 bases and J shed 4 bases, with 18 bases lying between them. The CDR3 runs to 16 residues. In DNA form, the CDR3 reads TGTGCCACCAGCGGAAGCAGGGGTCCGCCATACAATGAGCAGTTCTTC. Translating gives CATSGSRGPPYNEQFF.

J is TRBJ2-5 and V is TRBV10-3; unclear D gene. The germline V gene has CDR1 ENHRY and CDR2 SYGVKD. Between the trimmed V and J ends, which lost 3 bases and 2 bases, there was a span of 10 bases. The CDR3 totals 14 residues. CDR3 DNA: TGTGCCATCAGTGACGTACGGAGACAAGAGACCCAGTACTTC. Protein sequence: CAISDVRRQETQYF.

DNA for the CDR3: TGTGCCAGCAGCCCGGGGACTGCAAATGAAAAACTGTTTTTT. Protein product: CASSPGTANEKLFF. The chain couples TRBV7-6 to TRBJ1-4; D is possibly TRBD1 (5 bases). Between the trimmed V and J ends, which lost 5 bases and 5 bases, there was a span of 12 bases. The CDR3 is 14 residues long. Germline-derived CDR1 and CDR2 are SGHVS and FNYEAQ.

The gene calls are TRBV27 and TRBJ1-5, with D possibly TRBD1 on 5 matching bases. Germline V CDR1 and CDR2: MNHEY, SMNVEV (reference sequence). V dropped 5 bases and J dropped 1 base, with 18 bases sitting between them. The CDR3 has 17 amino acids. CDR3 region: CASSPLLRGRSNQPQHF. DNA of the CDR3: TGTGCCAGCAGTCCTTTGTTGAGGGGACGGAGCAATCAGCCCCAGCATTTT.

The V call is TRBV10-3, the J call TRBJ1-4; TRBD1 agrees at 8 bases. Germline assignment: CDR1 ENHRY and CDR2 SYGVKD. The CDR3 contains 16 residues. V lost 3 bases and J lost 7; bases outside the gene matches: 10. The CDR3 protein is CAISEVGQGGGEKLFF. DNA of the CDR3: TGTGCCATCAGTGAAGTTGGACAGGGCGGAGGTGAAAAACTGTTTTTT.

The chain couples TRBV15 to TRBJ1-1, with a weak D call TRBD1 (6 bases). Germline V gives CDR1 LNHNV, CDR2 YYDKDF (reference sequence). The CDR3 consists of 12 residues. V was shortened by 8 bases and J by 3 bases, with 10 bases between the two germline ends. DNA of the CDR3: TGTGCCACCGGGGGGGGGCACACTGAAGCTTTCTTT. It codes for CATGGGHTEAFF.

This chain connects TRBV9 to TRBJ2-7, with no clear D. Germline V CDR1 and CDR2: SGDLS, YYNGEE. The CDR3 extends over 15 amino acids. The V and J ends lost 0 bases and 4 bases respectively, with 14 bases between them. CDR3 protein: CASSVVSGEGYEQYF. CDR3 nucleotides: TGTGCCAGCAGCGTAGTGTCAGGTGAAGGTTACGAGCAGTACTTC.

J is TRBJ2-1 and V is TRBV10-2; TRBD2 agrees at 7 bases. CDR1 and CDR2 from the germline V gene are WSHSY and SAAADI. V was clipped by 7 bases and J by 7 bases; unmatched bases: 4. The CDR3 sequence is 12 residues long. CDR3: CASTGTTNEQFF. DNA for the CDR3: TGCGCCAGCACCGGGACTACAAATGAGCAGTTCTTC.

Here the CDR3 reads CASSLPGEGLDNEQFF. The CDR3, as DNA: TGTGCCAGCAGCTTGCCGGGAGAAGGCTTAGACAATGAGCAGTTCTTC. This chain links TRBV5-4 with TRBJ2-1; D may be TRBD2 (6 bases). V was cut by 1 base and J by 5 bases, with 16 bases left in between. The germline V gene encodes CDR1 SGHNT and CDR2 YYREEE (reference sequence). The CDR3 extends over 16 amino acids.

As DNA, the CDR3 is TGTGCCAGCAGTGACGGACGAACAGAGCAGTACTTC. Amino acids: CASSDGRTEQYF. This chain uses TRBV25-1 with TRBJ2-5; D is unresolved. Trimming removed 3 bases from V and 11 bases from J, with 13 bases in between. Germline CDR1 MGHDK, CDR2 SYGVNS. The CDR3 has 12 amino acids.

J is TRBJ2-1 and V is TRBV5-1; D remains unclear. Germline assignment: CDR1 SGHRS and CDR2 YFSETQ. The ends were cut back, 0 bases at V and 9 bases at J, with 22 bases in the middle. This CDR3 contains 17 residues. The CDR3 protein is CASSLVGVTRFGGEQFF. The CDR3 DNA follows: TGCGCCAGCAGCTTGGTTGGGGTGACACGTTTTGGCGGTGAGCAGTTCTTC.

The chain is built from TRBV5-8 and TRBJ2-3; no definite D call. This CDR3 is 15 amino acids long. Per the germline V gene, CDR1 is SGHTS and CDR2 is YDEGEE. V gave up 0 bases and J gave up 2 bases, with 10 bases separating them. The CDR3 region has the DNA TGTGCCAGCAGCTTGGTTCCGGACCCCACAGATACGCAGTATTTT. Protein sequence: CASSLVPDPTDTQYF. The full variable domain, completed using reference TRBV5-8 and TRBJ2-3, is EAGVTQSPTHLIKTRGQQATLRCSPISGHTSVYWYQQALGLGLQFLLWYDEGEERNRGNFPPRFSGRQFPNYSSELNVNALELEDSALYLCASSLVPDPTDTQYFGPGTRLTVL.

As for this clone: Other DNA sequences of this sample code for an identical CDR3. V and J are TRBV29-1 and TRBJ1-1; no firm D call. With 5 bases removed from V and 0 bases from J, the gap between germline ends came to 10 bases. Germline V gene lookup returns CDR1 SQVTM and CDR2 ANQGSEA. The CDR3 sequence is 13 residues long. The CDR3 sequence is CSVRETMNTEAFF. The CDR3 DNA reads TGCAGCGTTCGGGAGACCATGAACACTGAAGCTTTCTTT.

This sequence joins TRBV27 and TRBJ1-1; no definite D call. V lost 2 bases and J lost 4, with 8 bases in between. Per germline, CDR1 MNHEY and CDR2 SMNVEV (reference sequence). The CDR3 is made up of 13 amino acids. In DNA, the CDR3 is TGTGCCAGCAGTTTAGTGGCGAGCACTGAAGCTTTCTTT. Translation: CASSLVASTEAFF.

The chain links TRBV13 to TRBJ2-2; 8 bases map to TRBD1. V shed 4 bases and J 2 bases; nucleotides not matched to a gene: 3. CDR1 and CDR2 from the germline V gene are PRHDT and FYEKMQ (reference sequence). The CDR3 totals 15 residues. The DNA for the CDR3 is TGTGCCAGCAGCTCCGACAGGGGAAACACCGGGGAGCTGTTTTTT. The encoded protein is CASSSDRGNTGELFF.

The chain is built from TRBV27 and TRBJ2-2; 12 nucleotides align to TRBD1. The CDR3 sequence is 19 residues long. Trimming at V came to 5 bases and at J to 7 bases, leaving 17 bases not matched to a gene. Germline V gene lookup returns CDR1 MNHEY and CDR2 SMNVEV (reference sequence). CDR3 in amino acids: CASSRIQRDRGLNHGELFF. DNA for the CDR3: TGTGCCAGCAGTCGCATCCAACGGGACAGGGGGCTTAATCACGGGGAGCTGTTTTTT.

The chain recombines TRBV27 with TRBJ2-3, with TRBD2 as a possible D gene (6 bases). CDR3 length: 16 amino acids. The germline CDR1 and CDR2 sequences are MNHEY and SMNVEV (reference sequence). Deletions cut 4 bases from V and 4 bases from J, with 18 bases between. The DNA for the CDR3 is TGTGCCAGCAGTTCGACGGGCGGGATTGGCGCAGATACGCAGTATTTT. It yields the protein CASSSTGGIGADTQYF.

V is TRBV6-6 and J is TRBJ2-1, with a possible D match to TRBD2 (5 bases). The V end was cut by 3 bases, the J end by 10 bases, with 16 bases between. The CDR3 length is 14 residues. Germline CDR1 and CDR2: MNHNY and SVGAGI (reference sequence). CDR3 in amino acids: CASSYSHGIGEQFF. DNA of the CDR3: TGTGCCAGCAGTTATTCTCACGGGATTGGAGAGCAGTTCTTC.

This chain's CDR3 is CASSFGTNYEQYF. The CDR3 DNA reads TGCGCCAGCAGCTTCGGGACAAACTACGAGCAGTACTTC. The chain carries TRBV5-1 and TRBJ2-7; D perhaps matches TRBD1 (6 bases). The germline V gene encodes CDR1 SGHRS and CDR2 YFSETQ. The CDR3 runs to 13 residues. V was clipped by 2 bases and J by 3 bases, with 9 bases between them.

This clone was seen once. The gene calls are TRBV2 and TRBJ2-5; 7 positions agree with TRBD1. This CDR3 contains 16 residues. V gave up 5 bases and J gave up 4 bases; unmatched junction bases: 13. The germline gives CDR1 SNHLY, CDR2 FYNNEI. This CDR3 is CASSKNQLTGVETQYF. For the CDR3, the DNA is TGTGCCAGCAGTAAAAACCAACTTACAGGGGTAGAGACCCAGTACTTC.

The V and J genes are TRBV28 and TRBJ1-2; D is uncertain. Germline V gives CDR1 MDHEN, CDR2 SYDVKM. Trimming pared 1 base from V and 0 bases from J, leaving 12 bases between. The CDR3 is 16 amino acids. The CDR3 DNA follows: TGTGCCAGCAGTTTATATCCGGGATTAGCTAACTATGGCTACACCTTC. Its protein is CASSLYPGLANYGYTF.